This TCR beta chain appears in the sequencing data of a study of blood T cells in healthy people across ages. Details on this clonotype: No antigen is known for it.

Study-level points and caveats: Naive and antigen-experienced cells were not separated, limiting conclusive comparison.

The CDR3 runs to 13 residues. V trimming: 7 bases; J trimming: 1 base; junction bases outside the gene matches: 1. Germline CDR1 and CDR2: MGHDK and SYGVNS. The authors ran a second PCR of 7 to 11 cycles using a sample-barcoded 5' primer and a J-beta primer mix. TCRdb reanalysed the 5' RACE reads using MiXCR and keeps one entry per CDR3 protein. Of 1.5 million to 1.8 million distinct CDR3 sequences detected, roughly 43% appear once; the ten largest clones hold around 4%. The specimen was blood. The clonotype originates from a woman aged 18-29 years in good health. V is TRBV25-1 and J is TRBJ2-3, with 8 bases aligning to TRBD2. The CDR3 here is CASTGGGTDTQYF. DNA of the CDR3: TGTGCCAGCACCGGGGGGGGCACAGATACGCAGTATTTT.